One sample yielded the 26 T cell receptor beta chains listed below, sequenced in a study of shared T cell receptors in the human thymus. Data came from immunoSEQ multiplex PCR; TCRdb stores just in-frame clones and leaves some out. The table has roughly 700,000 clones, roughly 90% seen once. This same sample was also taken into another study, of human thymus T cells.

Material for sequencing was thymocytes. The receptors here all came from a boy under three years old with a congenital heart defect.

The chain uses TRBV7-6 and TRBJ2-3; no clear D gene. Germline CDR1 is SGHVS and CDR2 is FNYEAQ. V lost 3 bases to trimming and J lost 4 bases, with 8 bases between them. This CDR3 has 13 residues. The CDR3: CASSFARSDTQYF. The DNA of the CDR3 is TGTGCCAGCAGCTTTGCACGGTCAGATACGCAGTATTTT.

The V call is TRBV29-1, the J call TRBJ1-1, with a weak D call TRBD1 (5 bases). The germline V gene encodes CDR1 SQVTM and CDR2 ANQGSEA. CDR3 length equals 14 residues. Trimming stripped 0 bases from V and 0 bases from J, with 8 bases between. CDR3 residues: CSVEDQGMNTEAFF. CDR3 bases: TGCAGCGTTGAAGATCAGGGTATGAACACTGAAGCTTTCTTT.

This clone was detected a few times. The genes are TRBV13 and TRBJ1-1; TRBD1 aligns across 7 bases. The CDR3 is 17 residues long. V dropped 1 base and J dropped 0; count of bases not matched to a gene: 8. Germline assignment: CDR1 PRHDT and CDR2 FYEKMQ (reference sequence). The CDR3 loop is CASSLVWAGGMNTEAFF. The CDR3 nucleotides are TGTGCCAGCAGCTTAGTTTGGGCAGGGGGTATGAACACTGAAGCTTTCTTT.

CDR3 region: CASRSGISYNEQFF. CDR3 nucleotides: TGTGCCAGCAGGAGCGGGATCTCCTACAATGAGCAGTTCTTC. This sequence joins TRBV6-5 and TRBJ2-1, with 7 positions matching TRBD2. In germline, CDR1 is MNHEY, CDR2 SVGAGI. The CDR3 runs 14 residues. V gave up 6 bases and J gave up 0 bases; unmatched junction bases: 2.

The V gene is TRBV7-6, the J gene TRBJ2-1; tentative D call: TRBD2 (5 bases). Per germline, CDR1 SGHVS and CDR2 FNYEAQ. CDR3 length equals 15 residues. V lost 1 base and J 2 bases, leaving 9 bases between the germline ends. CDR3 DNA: TGTGCCAGCAGCTTAGAGGGAGTCGCCTACAATGAGCAGTTCTTC. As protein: CASSLEGVAYNEQFF.

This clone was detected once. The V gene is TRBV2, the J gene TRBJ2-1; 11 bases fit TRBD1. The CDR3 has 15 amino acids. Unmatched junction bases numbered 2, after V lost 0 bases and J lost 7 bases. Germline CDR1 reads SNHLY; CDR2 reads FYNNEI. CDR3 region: CASSEAGQGANEQFF. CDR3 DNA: TGTGCCAGCAGTGAAGCCGGACAGGGGGCAAATGAGCAGTTCTTC.

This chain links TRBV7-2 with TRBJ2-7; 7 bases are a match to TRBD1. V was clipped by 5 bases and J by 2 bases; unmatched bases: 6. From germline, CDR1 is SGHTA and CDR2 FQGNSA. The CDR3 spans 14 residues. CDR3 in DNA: TGTGCCAGCAGCGATTCGGGACAGCCCTACGAGCAGTACTTC. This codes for CASSDSGQPYEQYF.

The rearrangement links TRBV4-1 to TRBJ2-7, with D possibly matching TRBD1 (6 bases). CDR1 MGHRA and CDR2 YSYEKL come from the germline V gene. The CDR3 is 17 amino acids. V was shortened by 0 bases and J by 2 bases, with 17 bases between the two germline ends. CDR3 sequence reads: CASSQDRGLVLAYEQYF. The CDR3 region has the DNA TGCGCCAGCAGCCAAGATAGGGGGTTAGTTCTAGCCTACGAGCAGTACTTC.

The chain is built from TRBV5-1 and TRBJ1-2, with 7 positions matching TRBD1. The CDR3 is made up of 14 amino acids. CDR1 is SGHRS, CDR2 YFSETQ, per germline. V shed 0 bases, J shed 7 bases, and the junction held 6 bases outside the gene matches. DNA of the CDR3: TGCGCCAGCAGCTTGGGGCAGGGGGACCGTGGCTACACCTTC. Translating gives CASSLGQGDRGYTF.

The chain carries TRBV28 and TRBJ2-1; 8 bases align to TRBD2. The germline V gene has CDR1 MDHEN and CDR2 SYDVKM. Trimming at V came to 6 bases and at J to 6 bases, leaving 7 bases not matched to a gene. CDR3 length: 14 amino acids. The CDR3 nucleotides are TGTGCCAGCAGGTCTGGACTAGCATTCAATGAGCAGTTCTTC. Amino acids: CASRSGLAFNEQFF.

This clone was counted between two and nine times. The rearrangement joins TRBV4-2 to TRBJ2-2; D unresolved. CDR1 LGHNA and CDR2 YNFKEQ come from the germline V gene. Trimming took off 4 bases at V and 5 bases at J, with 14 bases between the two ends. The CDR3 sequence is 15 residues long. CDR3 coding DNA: TGTGCCAGCAGCCGTTACCGGAACGGGACCGGGGAGCTGTTTTTT. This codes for CASSRYRNGTGELFF.

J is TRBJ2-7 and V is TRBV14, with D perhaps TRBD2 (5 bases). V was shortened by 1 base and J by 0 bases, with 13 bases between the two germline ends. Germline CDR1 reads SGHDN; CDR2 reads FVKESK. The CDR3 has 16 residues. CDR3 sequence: CASSQALREPSYEQYF. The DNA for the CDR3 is TGTGCCAGCAGCCAAGCCCTCCGGGAACCCTCCTACGAGCAGTACTTC.

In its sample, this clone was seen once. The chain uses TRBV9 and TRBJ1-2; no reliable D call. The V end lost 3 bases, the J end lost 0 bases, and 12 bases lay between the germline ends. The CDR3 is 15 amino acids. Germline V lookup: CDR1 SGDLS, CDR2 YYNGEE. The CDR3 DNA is TGTGCCAGCAGCGCCCCAGGTCCACCTAACTATGGCTACACCTTC. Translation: CASSAPGPPNYGYTF.

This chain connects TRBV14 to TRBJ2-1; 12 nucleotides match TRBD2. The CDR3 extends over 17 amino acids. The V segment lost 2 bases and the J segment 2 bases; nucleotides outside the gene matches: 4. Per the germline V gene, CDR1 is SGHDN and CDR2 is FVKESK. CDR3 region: CASSQSGTSGPYNEQFF. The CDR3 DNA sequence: TGTGCCAGCAGCCAATCTGGGACTAGCGGGCCCTACAATGAGCAGTTCTTC.

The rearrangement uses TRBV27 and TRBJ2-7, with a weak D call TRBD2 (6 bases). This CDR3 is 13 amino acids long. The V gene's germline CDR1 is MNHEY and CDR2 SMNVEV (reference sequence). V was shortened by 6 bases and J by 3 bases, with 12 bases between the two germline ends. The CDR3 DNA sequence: TGTGCCAGCAGAGGGGACTGGGGCTACGAGCAGTACTTC. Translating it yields CASRGDWGYEQYF.

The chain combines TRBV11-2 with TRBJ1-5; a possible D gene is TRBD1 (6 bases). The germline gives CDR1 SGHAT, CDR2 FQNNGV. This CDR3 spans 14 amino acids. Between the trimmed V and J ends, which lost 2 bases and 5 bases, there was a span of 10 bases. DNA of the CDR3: TGTGCCAGCAGCTTATCAGGGGTGGATCAGCCCCAGCATTTT. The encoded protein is CASSLSGVDQPQHF.

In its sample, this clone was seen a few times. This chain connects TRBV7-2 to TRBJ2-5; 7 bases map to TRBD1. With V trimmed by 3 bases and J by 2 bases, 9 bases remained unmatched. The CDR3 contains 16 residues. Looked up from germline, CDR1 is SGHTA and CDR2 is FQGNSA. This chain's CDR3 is CASSFVGRGRQETQYF. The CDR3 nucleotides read TGTGCCAGCAGCTTCGTTGGAAGGGGGCGTCAAGAGACCCAGTACTTC.

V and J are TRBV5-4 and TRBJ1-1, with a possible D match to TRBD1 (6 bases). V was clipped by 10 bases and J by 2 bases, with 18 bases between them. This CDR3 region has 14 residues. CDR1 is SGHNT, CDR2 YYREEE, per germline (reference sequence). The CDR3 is CACRPGVKNTEAFF. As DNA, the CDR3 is TGTGCCTGCCGCCCAGGGGTGAAAAACACTGAAGCTTTCTTT. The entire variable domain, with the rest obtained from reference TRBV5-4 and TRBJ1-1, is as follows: ETGVTQSPTHLIKTRGQQVTLRCSSQSGHNTVSWYQQALGQGPQFIFQYYREEENGRGNFPPRFSGLQFPNYSSELNVNALELDDSALYLCACRPGVKNTEAFFGQGTRLTVV.

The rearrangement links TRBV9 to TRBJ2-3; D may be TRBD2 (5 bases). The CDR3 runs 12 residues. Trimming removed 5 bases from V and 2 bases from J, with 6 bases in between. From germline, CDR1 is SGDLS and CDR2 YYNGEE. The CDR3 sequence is CASRDFTDTQYF. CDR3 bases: TGTGCCAGCAGGGACTTCACAGATACGCAGTATTTT.

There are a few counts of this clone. DNA for the CDR3: TGTGCCAGCAGTCGGACAGTTAGGTTCGAGCAGTACTTC. Its translation: CASSRTVRFEQYF. The chain employs TRBV28 and TRBJ2-7, with D tentatively TRBD1 (6 bases). V was clipped by 5 bases and J by 6 bases, with 14 bases between them. CDR3 length: 13 residues. Germline V gene data show CDR1 as MDHEN and CDR2 as SYDVKM.

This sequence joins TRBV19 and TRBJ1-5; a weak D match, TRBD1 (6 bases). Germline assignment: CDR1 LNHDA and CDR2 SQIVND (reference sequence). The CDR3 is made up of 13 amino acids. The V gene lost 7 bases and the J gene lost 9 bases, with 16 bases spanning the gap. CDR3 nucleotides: TGTGCCAGTACCTTCCCAGGGGTCGGGCCCCAGCATTTT. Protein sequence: CASTFPGVGPQHF.

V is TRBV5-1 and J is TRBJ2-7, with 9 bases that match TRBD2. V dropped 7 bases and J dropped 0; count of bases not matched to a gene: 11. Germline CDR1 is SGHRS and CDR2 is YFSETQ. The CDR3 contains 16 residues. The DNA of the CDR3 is TGCGCCAGCTCCGCGGGGGGGCGCGGAAGCTCCTACGAGCAGTACTTC. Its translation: CASSAGGRGSSYEQYF.

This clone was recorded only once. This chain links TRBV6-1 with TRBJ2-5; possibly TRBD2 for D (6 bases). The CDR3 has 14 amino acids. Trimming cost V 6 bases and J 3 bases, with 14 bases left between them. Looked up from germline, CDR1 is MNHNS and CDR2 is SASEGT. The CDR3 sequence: CASREGLQEETQYF. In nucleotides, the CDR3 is TGTGCCAGCAGGGAGGGACTCCAGGAAGAGACCCAGTACTTC.

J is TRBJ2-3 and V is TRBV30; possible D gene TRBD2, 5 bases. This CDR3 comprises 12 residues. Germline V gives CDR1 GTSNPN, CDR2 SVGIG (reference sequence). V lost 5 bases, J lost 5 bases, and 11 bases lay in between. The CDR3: CAWEGRGDTQYF. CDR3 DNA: TGTGCCTGGGAGGGCCGGGGAGATACGCAGTATTTT. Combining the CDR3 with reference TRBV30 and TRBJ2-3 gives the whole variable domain SQTIHQWPATLVQPVGSPLSLECTVEGTSNPNLYWYRQAAGRGLQLLFYSVGIGQISSEVPQNLSASRPQDRQFILSSKKLLLSDSGFYLCAWEGRGDTQYFGPGTRLTVL.

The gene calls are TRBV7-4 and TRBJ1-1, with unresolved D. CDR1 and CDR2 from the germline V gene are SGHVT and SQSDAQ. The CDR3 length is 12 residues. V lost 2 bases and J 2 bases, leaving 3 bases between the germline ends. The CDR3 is CASSLLNTEAFF. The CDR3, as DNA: TGTGCCAGCAGCTTACTAAACACTGAAGCTTTCTTT. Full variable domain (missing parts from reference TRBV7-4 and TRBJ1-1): GAGVSQSPRYKVAKRGRDVALRCDSISGHVTLYWYRQTLGQGSEVLTYSQSDAQRDKSGRPSGRFSAERPERSVSTLKIQRTEQGDSAVYLCASSLLNTEAFFGQGTRLTVV.

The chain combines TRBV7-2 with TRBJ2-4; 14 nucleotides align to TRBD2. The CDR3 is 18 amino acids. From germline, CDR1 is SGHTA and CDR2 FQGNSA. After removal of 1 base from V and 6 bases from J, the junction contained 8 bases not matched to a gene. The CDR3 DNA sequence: TGTGCCAGCAGCTTAGGACTAGCGGGAGGGAATCGTGGAAACATTCAGTACTTC. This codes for CASSLGLAGGNRGNIQYF.